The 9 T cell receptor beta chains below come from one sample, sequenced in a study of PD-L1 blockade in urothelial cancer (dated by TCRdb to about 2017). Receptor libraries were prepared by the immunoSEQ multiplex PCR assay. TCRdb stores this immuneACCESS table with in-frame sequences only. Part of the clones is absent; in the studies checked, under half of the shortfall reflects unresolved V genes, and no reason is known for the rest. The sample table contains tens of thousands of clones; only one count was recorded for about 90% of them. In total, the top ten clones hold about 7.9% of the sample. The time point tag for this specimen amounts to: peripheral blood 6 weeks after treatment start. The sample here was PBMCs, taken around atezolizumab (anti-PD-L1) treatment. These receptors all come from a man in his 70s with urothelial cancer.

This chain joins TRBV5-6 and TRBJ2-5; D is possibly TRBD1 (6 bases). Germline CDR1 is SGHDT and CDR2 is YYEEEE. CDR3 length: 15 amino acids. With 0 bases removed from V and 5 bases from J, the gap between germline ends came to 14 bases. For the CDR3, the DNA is TGTGCCAGCAGCTTGGGAAACAGGGTCGGGGAGACCCAGTACTTC. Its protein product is CASSLGNRVGETQYF.

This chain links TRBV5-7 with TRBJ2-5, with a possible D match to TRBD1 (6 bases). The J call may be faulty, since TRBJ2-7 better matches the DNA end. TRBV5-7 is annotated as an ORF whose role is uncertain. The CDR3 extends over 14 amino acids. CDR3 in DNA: TGTGCCAGCAGCTTGGGAGACAGGTTCTACGAGCAGTACTTC. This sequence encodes CASSLGDRFYEQYF.

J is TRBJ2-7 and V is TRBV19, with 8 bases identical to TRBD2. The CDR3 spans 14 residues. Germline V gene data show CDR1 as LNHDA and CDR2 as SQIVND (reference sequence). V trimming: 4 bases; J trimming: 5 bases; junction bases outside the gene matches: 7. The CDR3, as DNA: TGTGCCAGTAGTACCCGGGAGGGCCCCCACGAGCAGTACTTC. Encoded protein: CASSTREGPHEQYF.

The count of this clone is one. CDR3 loop: CASRPGLAPETQYF. CDR3 bases: TGTGCCAGCAGGCCGGGACTAGCTCCTGAGACCCAGTACTTC. V usage is TRBV6-5 and J usage is TRBJ2-5, with 9 bases aligning to TRBD2. Germline CDR1 and CDR2: MNHEY and SVGAGI. Germline trimming cut 6 bases from V and 5 bases from J; bases unmatched to any gene: 7. This CDR3 has 14 residues.

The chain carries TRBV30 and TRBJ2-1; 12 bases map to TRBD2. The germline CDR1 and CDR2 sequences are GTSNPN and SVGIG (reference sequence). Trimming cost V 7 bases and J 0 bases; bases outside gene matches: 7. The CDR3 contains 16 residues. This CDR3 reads CALLAGGASSYNEQFF. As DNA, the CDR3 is TGTGCCTTACTAGCGGGAGGCGCCAGCTCCTACAATGAGCAGTTCTTC.

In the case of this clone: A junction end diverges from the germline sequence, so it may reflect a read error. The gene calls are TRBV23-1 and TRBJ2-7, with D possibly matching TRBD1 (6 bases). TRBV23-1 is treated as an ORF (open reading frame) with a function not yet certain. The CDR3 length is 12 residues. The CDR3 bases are TGCGCCAGCAGTCATGAGGGGGAGTCTCCCCTCTTC. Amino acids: CASSHEGESPLF.

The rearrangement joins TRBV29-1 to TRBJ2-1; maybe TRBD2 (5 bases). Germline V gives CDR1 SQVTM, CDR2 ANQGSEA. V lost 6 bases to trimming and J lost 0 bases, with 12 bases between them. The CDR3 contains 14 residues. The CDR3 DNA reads TGCAGCGTCACCGAAGCGGTCTCCTACAATGAGCAGTTCTTC. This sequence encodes CSVTEAVSYNEQFF.

The CDR3 bases are TGTGCCAGCAGTTTAGCAGGGGAAAGTCAGCCCCAGCATTTT. Protein: CASSLAGESQPQHF. The chain recombines TRBV27 with TRBJ1-5; the D gene is possibly TRBD1 (6 bases). This CDR3 is 14 amino acids long. Trimming left V 2 bases short and J 6 bases short, with 11 bases between. Germline V CDR1 and CDR2: MNHEY, SMNVEV (reference sequence).

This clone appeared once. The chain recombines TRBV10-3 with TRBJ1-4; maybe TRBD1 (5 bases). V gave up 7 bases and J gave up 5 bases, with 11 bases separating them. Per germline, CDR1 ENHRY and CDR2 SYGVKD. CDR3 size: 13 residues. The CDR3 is CAITGTRNEKLFF. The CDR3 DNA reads TGTGCCATCACCGGGACTCGGAATGAAAAACTGTTTTTT.